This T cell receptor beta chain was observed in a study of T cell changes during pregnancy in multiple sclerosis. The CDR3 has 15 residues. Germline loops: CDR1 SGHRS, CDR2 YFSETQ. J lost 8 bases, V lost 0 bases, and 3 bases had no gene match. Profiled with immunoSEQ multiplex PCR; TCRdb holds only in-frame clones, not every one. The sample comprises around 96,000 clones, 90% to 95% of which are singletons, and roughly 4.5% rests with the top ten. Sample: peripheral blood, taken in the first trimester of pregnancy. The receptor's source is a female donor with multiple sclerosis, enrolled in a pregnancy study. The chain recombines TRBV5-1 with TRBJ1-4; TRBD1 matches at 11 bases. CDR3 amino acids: CASSLDWDRGEKLFF. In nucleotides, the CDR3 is TGCGCCAGCAGCTTGGACTGGGACAGGGGGGAAAAACTGTTTTTT.